The clone carrying this T cell receptor beta chain was recorded at least ten times. TCRdb re-analysed the 5' RACE reads in MiXCR, keeping a single row per CDR3 protein. The sample contains around 310,000 distinct CDR3 sequences, over 3.5% of which appear only once. This record belongs to a study of T cells after yellow fever vaccination. V was clipped by 4 bases and J by 7 bases; unmatched bases: 8. The CDR3 covers 15 residues. Germline V lookup: CDR1 SGHAT, CDR2 FQNNGV. The receptor's source is a man aged 18 to 29 who received the YFV17D yellow fever vaccine. V usage is TRBV11-2 and J usage is TRBJ1-4; TRBD1 agrees at 8 bases. The starting material was PBMCs, obtained 15 days after the yellow fever booster vaccination. CDR3 protein: CASSSIRGRGEKLFF. The CDR3 nucleotides are TGTGCCAGCAGCTCCATCAGGGGGCGAGGTGAAAAACTGTTTTTT.